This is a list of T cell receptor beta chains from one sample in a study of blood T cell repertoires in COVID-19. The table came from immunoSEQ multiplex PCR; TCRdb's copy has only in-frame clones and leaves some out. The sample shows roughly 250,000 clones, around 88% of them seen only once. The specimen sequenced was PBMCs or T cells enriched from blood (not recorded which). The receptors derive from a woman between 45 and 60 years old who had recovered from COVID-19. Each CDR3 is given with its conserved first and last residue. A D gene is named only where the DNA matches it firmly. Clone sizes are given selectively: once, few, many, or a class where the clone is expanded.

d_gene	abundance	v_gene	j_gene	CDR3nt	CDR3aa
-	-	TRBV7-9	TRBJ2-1	TGTGCCAGCAGCTTAGTGCCGCCTCCGGGCAATGAGCAGTTCTTC	CASSLVPPPGNEQFF
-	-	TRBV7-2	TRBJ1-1	TGTGCCAGCAGCTTAGTGGGCCGCGACGACCCTGAAGCTTTCTTT	CASSLVGRDDPEAFF
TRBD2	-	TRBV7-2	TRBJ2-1	TGTGCCAGCAGCTTATTACTAGCGGGATCGAGCTCCTACAATGAGCAGTTCTTC	CASSLLLAGSSSYNEQFF
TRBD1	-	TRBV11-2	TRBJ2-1	TGTGCCAGCCGGCGGGCAGGGACAGGGTCCAATGAGCAGTTCTTC	CASRRAGTGSNEQFF
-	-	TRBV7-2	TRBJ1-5	TGTGCCAGCAGCTTAGTGGGATTAGGGGCCCAGCATTTT	CASSLVGLGAQHF
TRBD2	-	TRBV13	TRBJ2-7	TGTGCCAGCAGCGCTCGACTAGCGGGAGGGTCCTACGAGCAGTACTTC	CASSARLAGGSYEQYF
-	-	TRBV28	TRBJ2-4	TGTGCCAGCAGTTCGACAGGAGCCAAAAACATTCAGTACTTC	CASSSTGAKNIQYF
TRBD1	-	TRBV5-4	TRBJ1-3	TGTGCCAGCAGCTCACAGGGGGATTGGAACACCATATATTTT	CASSSQGDWNTIYF
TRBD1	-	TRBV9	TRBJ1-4	TGTGCCAGCAGCAGGCGGGACAGAGCAACTAATGAAAAACTGTTTTTT	CASSRRDRATNEKLFF
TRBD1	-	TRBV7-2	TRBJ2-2	TGTGCCAGCAGCTTACCTACAGGGGGGAACACCGGGGAGCTGTTTTTT	CASSLPTGGNTGELFF
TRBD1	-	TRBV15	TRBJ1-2	TGTGCCACCAGCAGAGACAGGACAGGCACCTTAGCTAACTATGGCTACACCTTC	CATSRDRTGTLANYGYTF
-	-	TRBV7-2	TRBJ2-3	TGTGCCAGCAGCTTACCCGTCACAGATACGCAGTATTTT	CASSLPVTDTQYF
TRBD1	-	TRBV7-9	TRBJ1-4	TGTGCCAGCACCAATCAGGGGGCCGGCGAAAAACTGTTTTTT	CASTNQGAGEKLFF
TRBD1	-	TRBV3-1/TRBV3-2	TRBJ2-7	TGTGCCAGCAGCCATCGACAGGGAAGGCCCTACGAGCAGTACTTC	CASSHRQGRPYEQYF
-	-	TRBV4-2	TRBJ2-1	TGTGCCAGCAGCCTCTCGGGGGCGGGAGCCTATGAGCAGTTCTTC	CASSLSGAGAYEQFF
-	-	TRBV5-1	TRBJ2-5	TGCGCCAGCAGCTCCACGGCGGCTCAAGAGACCCAGTACTTC	CASSSTAAQETQYF
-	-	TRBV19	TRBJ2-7	TGTGCCAGTAGTATCGGTCAACACGAGCAGTACTTC	CASSIGQHEQYF
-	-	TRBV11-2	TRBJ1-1	TGTGCCAGCAGCTTAGTACCCGGCTGGGCCCTGAACACTGAAGCTTTCTTT	CASSLVPGWALNTEAFF
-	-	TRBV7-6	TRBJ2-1	TGTGCCAGCAGCTCCCCTAACAAGGACAGAACAAATGAGCAGTTCTTC	CASSSPNKDRTNEQFF
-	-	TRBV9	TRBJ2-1	TGTGCCAGCAGCCTGATGGGAGCCCCCTACAATGAGCAGTTCTTC	CASSLMGAPYNEQFF
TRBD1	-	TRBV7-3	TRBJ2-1	TGTGCCAGCAGCTTACCGACAGGGCCGCGTGAGCAGTTCTTC	CASSLPTGPREQFF
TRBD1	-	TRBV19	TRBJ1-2	TGTGCCAGTAGTATGAGGGGGCGAATAGACTATGGCTACACCTTC	CASSMRGRIDYGYTF
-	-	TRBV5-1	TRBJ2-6	TGCGCCAGCAGCAACTCCCCCATCTCTGGGGCCAACGTCCTGACTTTC	CASSNSPISGANVLTF
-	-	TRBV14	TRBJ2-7	TGTGCCAGCAGCCAAACTAACGAGCAGTACTTC	CASSQTNEQYF
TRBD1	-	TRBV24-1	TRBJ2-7	TGTGCCACCAGTGATTTTAAAGGAACCGGGACAGGGGTCTACGAGCAGTACTTC	CATSDFKGTGTGVYEQYF
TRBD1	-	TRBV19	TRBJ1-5	TGTGCCAGTACCCAAGGGGGCCAGGGCAATCAGCCCCAGCATTTT	CASTQGGQGNQPQHF
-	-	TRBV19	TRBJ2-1	TGTGCCAGTAGCAAGGACGGACAGTTTTACAATGAGCAGTTCTTC	CASSKDGQFYNEQFF
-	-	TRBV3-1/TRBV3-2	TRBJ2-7	TGTGCCAGCAGCCAAGACTCTCGTTATCACGGGACCTACGAGCAGTACTTC	CASSQDSRYHGTYEQYF
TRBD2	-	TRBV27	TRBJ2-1	TGTGCCAGCAATACCGGGACTAGCGAGTACAATGAGCAGTTCTTC	CASNTGTSEYNEQFF
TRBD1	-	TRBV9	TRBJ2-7	TGTGCCAGCAGCGCGGGACAGGGGGCGGTCGAGCAGTACTTC	CASSAGQGAVEQYF
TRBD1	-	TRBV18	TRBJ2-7	TGTGCCAGCTCACCACCGGGACAGGGGACCTACGAGCAGTACTTC	CASSPPGQGTYEQYF
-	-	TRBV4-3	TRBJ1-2	TGCGCCAGCAGCCAAGAGTGGGGGGGCTATGGCTACACCTTC	CASSQEWGGYGYTF
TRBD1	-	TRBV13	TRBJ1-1	TGTGCCAGCAGGAGACAGGGTGTGAACACTGAAGCTTTCTTT	CASRRQGVNTEAFF
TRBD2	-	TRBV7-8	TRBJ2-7	TGTGCCAGCAGCTTAGGGTCTAGCGGGAACCCTTTCATTTACGAGCAGTACTTC	CASSLGSSGNPFIYEQYF
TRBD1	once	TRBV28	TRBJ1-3	TGTGCCAGCAGTACGGGACAGGGGGCGCCGTGGGGAAACACCATATATTTT	CASSTGQGAPWGNTIYF
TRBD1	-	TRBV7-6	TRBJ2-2	TGTGCCAGCAGCTTGGGGACAGGGAACACCGGGGAGCTGTTTTTT	CASSLGTGNTGELFF
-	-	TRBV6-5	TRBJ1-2	TGTGCCAGCAGTCCGATGACAGAGACCTATGGCTACACCTTC	CASSPMTETYGYTF
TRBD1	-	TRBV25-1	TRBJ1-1	TGTGCCAGCAGTGAAACAGGGGGCACGACTGAAGCTTTCTTT	CASSETGGTTEAFF
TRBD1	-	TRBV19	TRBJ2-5	TGTGCCAGTAGTATGGGAGGGACAGGGAGAGAGACCCAGTACTTC	CASSMGGTGRETQYF
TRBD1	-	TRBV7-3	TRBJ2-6	TGTGCCAGCAGCTTCGGGACAGGGCAAGCCAACGTCCTGACTTTC	CASSFGTGQANVLTF
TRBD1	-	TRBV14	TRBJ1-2	TGTGCCAGCAGCCAAGTTGGAGGGACAGGGGTCTATGGCTACACCTTC	CASSQVGGTGVYGYTF
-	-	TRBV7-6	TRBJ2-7	TGTGCCAGCAGCCGCCTGGAGGGTGGGACCTACGAGCAGTACTTC	CASSRLEGGTYEQYF